A selection of T cell receptor beta chains follows, all from one sample in a study of Graves' ophthalmopathy and Graves' hyperthyroidism. TCRdb independently ran MiXCR on the multiplex PCR reads; one entry per CDR3 protein. The table includes about 700,000 distinct CDR3 sequences, 35% to 50% detected once. Sequencing used peripheral blood. The receptor set was obtained from an adult man with Graves' ophthalmopathy. Both conserved end residues are part of each CDR3. D genes are given only for firm matches. Some rows have no size entry. The others give once, few or many, or a class for an expanded clone.

clone_size | j_call | v_call | d_call | cdr3_aa | cdr3_nt
few | TRBJ1-4 | TRBV7-9 | . | CASRSTGNNEKLFF | TGTGCCAGCAGATCGACAGGAAATAATGAAAAACTGTTTTTT
. | TRBJ1-2 | TRBV29-1 | TRBD1 | CSSRTGNYGYTF | TGCAGCTCCAGGACAGGGAACTATGGCTACACCTTC
. | TRBJ1-4 | TRBV7-9 | . | CASSSETDNEKLFF | TGTGCCAGCAGCTCAGAGACAGATAATGAAAAACTGTTTTTT
few | TRBJ1-4 | TRBV12-3/TRBV12-4 | . | CASSLDSSFEKLFF | TGTGCCAGCAGTTTAGACAGTTCTTTTGAAAAACTGTTTTTT
few | TRBJ1-1 | TRBV6-5 | TRBD1 | CASGQGIEAFF | TGTGCCAGCGGACAGGGGATAGAAGCTTTCTTT
many | TRBJ2-7 | TRBV10-3 | . | CAISDGQSYEQYF | TGTGCCATCAGTGATGGGCAGTCCTACGAGCAGTACTTC
. | TRBJ2-7 | TRBV7-9 | . | CSSSSQLSYEQYF | TGTTCCAGCAGCTCCCAACTCTCCTACGAGCAGTACTTC
many | TRBJ1-2 | TRBV2 | . | CASRIDGYTF | TGTGCCAGCAGGATAGATGGCTACACCTTC
. | TRBJ1-2 | TRBV5-6 | . | CASSPVRRGGFSRDTF | TGTGCCAGCAGCCCTGTTAGACGCGGGGGTTTTAGTAGGGACACCTTC
. | TRBJ2-6 | TRBV9 | . | CASSPTWASGANVLTF | TGTGCCAGCAGCCCCACATGGGCTTCTGGGGCCAACGTCCTGACTTTC
many | TRBJ1-2 | TRBV7-9 | . | CASSFTTNYGYTF | TGTGCCAGCAGCTTCACGACGAACTATGGCTACACCTTC
. | TRBJ2-7 | TRBV29-1 | . | CSVGGESEQYF | TGCAGCGTTGGGGGGGAATCCGAGCAGTACTTC
few | TRBJ1-5 | TRBV29-1 | TRBD1 | CSVTDRGNQPQHF | TGCAGCGTTACGGACAGGGGGAATCAGCCCCAGCATTTT
once | TRBJ2-5 | TRBV24-1 | TRBD2 | CATQNGLAGGETQYF | TGTGCCACCCAAAACGGACTAGCGGGGGGTGAGACCCAGTACTTC
many | TRBJ1-4 | TRBV29-1 | . | CSVEASGQPTNEKLFF | TGCAGCGTTGAAGCCTCAGGACAGCCAACTAATGAAAAACTGTTTTTT
few | TRBJ1-5 | TRBV7-2 | . | CASSTLGPISNQPQHF | TGTGCCAGCAGCACCCTCGGGCCGATTAGCAATCAGCCCCAGCATTTT
few | TRBJ1-1 | TRBV19 | . | CASSLRLQGANTEAFF | TGTGCCAGTAGTCTAAGATTACAGGGAGCGAACACTGAAGCTTTCTTT
. | TRBJ2-7 | TRBV7-2 | . | CASSVILAPSYEQYF | TGTGCCAGCAGCGTAATTCTAGCGCCGTCCTACGAGCAGTACTTC
few | TRBJ2-7 | TRBV9 | TRBD2 | CASGTSPYEQYF | TGTGCCAGCGGGACTAGTCCCTACGAGCAGTACTTC
many | TRBJ1-2 | TRBV7-6 | . | CASSPASGADGYTF | TGTGCCAGCAGCCCCGCCTCTGGGGCTGATGGCTACACCTTC
many | TRBJ1-1 | TRBV7-9 | . | CASSLKDNTEAFF | TGTGCCAGCAGCTTGAAGGATAACACTGAAGCTTTCTTT
. | TRBJ2-5 | TRBV14 | . | CASSPRQGKTQYF | TGTGCCAGCAGCCCCCGTCAGGGGAAGACCCAGTACTTC
. | TRBJ1-6 | TRBV10-3 | . | CASSEGVGTYSPLHF | TGTGCCAGCAGTGAGGGAGTTGGGACTTATTCACCCCTCCACTTT
. | TRBJ1-1 | TRBV12-3/TRBV12-4 | . | CASSREGMAAFF | TGTGCCAGCAGTCGGGAAGGGATGGCGGCTTTCTTT
many | TRBJ1-1 | TRBV10-3 | TRBD1 | CAIRGTGGNTEAFF | TGTGCCATCAGGGGGACAGGGGGGAACACTGAAGCTTTCTTT
few | TRBJ2-7 | TRBV7-9 | . | CASLGRAPYEQYF | TGTGCCAGCCTAGGCCGGGCTCCCTACGAGCAGTACTTC
few | TRBJ1-5 | TRBV20-1 | TRBD1 | CSAAPDRGSNQPQHF | TGCAGTGCTGCTCCAGACAGGGGGAGCAATCAGCCCCAGCATTTT